This is a list of T cell receptor beta chains from one sample in a study of shared clonotypes between healthy human individuals. Repertoires were generated with immunoSEQ multiplex PCR, while TCRdb's copy carries only in-frame clones and drops some. The repertoire holds about 1.5 million clones, approximately 96% seen once, with more than 0.9% in the top ten. Sequencing used naive CD4+ T cells sorted from blood. The origin of the receptors is a man under 40 in good health. CDR3s include the opening cysteine and the closing phenylalanine or tryptophan. The order of the fields is V gene, D gene, CDR3 protein. A D gene is named only where the DNA matches it firmly.

TRBV7-9	.	CASSSLTGSSYNEQFF
TRBV7-2	TRBD1	CASSIGTGRYGQYF
TRBV13	.	CASSLRGTYGYTF
TRBV5-1	TRBD2	CASSTNPGLAGESSYNEQFF
TRBV6-1	TRBD2	CASSERASGSNEQFF
TRBV9	.	CASSMIFSPGLAPATDTQYF
TRBV6-5	.	CASSQNTGELFF
TRBV28	.	CASSGTAYEQYF
TRBV27	.	CASSLSIKDGSSYEQYF
TRBV7-9	.	CASSLGPQGVLTYEQYF
TRBV27	TRBD2	CASSLWLAGGLSNEQFF
TRBV5-6	TRBD2	CASSRPPSGRPYEQYF
TRBV4-1	.	CASSQLATDYGYTF
TRBV7-6	.	CASSSKNGNTIYF
TRBV11-1	.	CASSLNRYQETQYF